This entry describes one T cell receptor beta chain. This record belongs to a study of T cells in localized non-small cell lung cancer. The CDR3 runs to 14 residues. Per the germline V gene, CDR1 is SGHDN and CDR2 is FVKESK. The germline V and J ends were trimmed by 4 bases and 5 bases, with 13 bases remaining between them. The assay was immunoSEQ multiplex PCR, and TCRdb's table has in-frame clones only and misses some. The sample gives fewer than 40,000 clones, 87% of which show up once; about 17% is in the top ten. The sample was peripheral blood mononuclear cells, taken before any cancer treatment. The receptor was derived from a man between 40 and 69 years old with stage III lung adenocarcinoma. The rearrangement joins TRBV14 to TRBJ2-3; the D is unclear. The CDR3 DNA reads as TGTGCCAGCAGCCCTGTGCGTCTGGGAGATACGCAGTATTTT. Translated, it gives CASSPVRLGDTQYF.